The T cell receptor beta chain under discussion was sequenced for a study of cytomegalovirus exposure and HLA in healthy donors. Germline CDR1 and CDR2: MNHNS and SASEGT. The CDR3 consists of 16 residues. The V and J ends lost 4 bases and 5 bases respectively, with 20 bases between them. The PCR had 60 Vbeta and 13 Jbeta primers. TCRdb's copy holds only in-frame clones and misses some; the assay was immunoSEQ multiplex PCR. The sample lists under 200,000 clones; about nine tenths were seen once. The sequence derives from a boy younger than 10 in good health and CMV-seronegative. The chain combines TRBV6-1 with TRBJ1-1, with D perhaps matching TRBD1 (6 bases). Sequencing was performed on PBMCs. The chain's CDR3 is CASSALTRGARTEAFF. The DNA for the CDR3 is TGTGCCAGCAGTGCCCTAACCAGGGGCGCGAGAACTGAAGCTTTCTTT.